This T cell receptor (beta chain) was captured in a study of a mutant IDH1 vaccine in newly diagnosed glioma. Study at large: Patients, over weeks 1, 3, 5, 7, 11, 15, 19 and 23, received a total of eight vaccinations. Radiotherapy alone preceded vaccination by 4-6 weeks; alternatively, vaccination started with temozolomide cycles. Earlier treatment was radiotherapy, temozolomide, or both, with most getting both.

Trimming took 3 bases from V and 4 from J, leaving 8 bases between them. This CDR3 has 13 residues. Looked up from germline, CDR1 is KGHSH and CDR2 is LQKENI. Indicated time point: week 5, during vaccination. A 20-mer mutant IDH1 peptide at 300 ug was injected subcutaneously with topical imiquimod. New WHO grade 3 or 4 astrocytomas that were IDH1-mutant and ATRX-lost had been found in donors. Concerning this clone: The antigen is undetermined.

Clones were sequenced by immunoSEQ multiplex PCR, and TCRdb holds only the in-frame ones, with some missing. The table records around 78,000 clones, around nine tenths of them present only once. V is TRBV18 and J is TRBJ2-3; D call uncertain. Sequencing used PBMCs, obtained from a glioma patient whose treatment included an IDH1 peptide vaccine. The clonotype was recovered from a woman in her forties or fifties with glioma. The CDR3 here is CASSPPLADTQYF. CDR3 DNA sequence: TGTGCCAGCTCACCGCCCCTCGCAGATACGCAGTATTTT.